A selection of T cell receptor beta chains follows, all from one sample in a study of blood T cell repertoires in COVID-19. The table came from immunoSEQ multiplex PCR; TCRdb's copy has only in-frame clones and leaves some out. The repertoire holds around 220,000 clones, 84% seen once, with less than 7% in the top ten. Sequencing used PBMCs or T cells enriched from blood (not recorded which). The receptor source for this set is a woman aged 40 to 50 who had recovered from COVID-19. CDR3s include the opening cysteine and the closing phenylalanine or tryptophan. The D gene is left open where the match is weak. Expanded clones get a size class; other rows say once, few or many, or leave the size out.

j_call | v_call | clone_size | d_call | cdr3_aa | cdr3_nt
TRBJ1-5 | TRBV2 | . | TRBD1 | CASSDLGQGNQPQHF | TGTGCCAGCAGTGACTTAGGACAGGGGAACCAGCCCCAGCATTTT
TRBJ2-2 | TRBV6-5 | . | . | CASGSTGNTGELFF | TGTGCCAGCGGGTCGACAGGGAACACCGGGGAGCTGTTTTTT
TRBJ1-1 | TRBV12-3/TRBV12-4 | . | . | CASSLLSTEAFF | TGTGCCAGCAGTTTATTGAGCACTGAAGCTTTCTTT
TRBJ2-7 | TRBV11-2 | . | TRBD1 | CASSRTGGRSPTSSYEQYF | TGTGCCAGCAGCAGGACAGGGGGGCGATCCCCTACGAGCTCCTACGAGCAGTACTTC
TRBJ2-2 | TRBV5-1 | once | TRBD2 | CASSPLAGSNTGELFF | TGCGCCAGCAGCCCTCTAGCGGGGTCGAACACCGGGGAGCTGTTTTTT
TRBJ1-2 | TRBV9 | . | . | CASSEQVGYGYTF | TGTGCCAGCAGCGAGCAGGTTGGATATGGCTACACCTTC
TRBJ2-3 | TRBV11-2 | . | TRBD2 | CASSPGLAGAGTDTQYF | TGTGCCAGCAGCCCAGGACTAGCGGGAGCTGGCACAGATACGCAGTATTTT
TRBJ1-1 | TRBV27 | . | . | CASGGAGTEAFF | TGTGCCAGCGGGGGGGCAGGAACTGAAGCTTTCTTT
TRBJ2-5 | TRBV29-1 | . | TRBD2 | CSVYRGGYRGTQYF | TGCAGCGTCTATCGGGGGGGTTATCGAGGGACCCAGTACTTC
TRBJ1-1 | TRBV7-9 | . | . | CASTLRGGGEAFF | TGTGCCAGCACCCTAAGGGGGGGAGGTGAAGCTTTCTTT
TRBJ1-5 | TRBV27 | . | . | CASSFRGSNQPQHF | TGTGCCAGCAGTTTCCGGGGTAGCAATCAGCCCCAGCATTTT
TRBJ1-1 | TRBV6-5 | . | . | CASSYGGSRNTEAFF | TGTGCCAGCAGTTACGGGGGCTCAAGGAACACTGAAGCTTTCTTT
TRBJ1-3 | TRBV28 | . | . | CASSLVSLSSGNTIYF | TGTGCCAGCAGTTTGGTTTCCCTTAGCTCTGGAAACACCATATATTTT
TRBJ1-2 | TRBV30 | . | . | CAWSVTPRGRGPGYTF | TGTGCCTGGAGTGTAACCCCGCGAGGCCGCGGTCCTGGCTACACCTTC
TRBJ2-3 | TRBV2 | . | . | CASSELIRDTQYF | TGTGCCAGCAGTGAACTCATTAGAGATACGCAGTATTTT
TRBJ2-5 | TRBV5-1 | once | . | CASSLEGPQETQYF | TGCGCCAGCAGCTTGGAGGGGCCCCAAGAGACCCAGTACTTC
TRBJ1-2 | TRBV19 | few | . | CASSMGGGTSYGYTF | TGTGCCAGTAGTATGGGGGGGGGCACCAGCTATGGCTACACCTTC
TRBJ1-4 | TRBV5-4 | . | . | CASGEPDEKLFF | TGTGCCAGCGGAGAGCCTGATGAAAAACTGTTTTTT
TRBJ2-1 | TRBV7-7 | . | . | CASSDGRSSYNEQFF | TGTGCCAGCAGTGACGGTAGGAGCTCCTACAATGAGCAGTTCTTC
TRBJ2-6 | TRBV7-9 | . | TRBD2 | CASSVGLAGANVLTF | TGTGCCAGCAGCGTGGGACTAGCCGGGGCCAACGTCCTGACTTTC
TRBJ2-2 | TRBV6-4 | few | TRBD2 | CASSDSLAGETGELFF | TGTGCCAGCAGTGACTCCCTAGCGGGAGAAACCGGGGAGCTGTTTTTT
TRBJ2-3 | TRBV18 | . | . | CASSPIAAPTDTQYF | TGTGCCAGCTCACCGATAGCGGCACCCACAGATACGCAGTATTTT
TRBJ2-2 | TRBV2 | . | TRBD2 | CASSPDLAGAGTGELFF | TGTGCCAGCAGTCCTGACCTAGCGGGAGCGGGTACCGGGGAGCTGTTTTTT
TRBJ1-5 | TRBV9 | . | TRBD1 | CASSDDRGNQPQHF | TGTGCCAGCAGCGACGACAGGGGCAATCAGCCCCAGCATTTT
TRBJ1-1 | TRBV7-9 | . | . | CASSLALKYQGTEAFF | TGTGCCAGCAGCTTAGCGCTAAAATACCAGGGTACTGAAGCTTTCTTT
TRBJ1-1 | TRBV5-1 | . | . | CASKPYRGDGNTEAFF | TGCGCCAGCAAGCCATACCGGGGTGACGGGAACACTGAAGCTTTCTTT
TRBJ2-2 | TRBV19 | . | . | CASSSPPVPTTGELFF | TGTGCCAGTAGTTCCCCTCCGGTTCCAACCACCGGGGAGCTGTTTTTT
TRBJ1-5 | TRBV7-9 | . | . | CASSDWSNQPQHF | TGTGCCAGCAGCGACTGGAGCAATCAGCCCCAGCATTTT
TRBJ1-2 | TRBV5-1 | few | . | CASSRSHYQDYGYTF | TGCGCCAGCAGTCGGTCACATTACCAGGACTATGGCTACACCTTC
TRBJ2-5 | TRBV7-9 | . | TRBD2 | CASSTTSGSESQYF | TGTGCCAGCAGCACGACTAGCGGGAGTGAGTCCCAGTACTTC
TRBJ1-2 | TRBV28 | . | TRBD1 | CASGQGGRYTF | TGTGCCAGCGGACAGGGTGGCCGCTACACCTTC